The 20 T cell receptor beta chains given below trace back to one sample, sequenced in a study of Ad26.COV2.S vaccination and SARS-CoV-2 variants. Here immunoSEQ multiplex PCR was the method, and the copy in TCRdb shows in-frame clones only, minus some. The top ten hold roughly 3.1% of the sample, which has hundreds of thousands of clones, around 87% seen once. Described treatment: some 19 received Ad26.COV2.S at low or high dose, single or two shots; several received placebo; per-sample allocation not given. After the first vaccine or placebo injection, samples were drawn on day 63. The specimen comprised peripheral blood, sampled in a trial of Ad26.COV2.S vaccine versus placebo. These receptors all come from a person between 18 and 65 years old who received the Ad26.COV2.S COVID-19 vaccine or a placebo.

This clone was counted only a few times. The CDR3 DNA reads as TGTGCCAGCAGCCCGACAGGGAACACTGAAGCTTTCTTT. It yields the protein CASSPTGNTEAFF. V usage is TRBV5-5 and J usage is TRBJ1-1; a weak D match, TRBD1 (6 bases). CDR3 size: 13 residues. Trimming left V 4 bases short and J 1 base short, with 8 bases between. Germline V CDR1 and CDR2: SGHKS, YYEKEE (reference sequence).

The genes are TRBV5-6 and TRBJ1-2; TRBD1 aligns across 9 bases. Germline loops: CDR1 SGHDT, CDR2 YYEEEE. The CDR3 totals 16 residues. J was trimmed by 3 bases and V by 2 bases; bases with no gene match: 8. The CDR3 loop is CASSLWWDRVDYGYTF. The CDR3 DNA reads TGTGCCAGCAGCTTATGGTGGGACAGGGTGGACTATGGCTACACCTTC.

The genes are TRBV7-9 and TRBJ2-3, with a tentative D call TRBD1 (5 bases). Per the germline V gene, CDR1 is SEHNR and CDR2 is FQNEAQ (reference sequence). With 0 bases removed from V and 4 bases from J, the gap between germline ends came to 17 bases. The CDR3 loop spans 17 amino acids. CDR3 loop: CASSLALETAFPDTQYF. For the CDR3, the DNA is TGTGCCAGCAGCTTAGCGCTCGAGACAGCCTTTCCAGATACGCAGTATTTT.

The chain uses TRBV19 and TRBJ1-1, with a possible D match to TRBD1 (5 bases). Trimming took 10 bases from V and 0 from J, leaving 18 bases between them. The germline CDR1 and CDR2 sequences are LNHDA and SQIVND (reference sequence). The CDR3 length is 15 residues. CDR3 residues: CANRGRGDLNTEAFF. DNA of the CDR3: TGTGCCAATCGGGGTCGTGGGGACTTGAACACTGAAGCTTTCTTT.

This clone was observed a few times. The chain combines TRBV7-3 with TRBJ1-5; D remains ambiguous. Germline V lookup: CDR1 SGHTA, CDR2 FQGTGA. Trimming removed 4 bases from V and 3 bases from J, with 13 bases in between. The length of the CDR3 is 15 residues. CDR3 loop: CASSSRLINNQPQHF. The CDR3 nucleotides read TGTGCCAGCAGCTCACGCTTAATTAACAATCAGCCCCAGCATTTT.

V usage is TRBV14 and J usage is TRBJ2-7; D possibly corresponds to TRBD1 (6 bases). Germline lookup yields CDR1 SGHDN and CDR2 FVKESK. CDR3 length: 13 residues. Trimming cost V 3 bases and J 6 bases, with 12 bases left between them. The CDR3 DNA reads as TGTGCCAGCAGCCACACAGGGATTGGCGAGCAGTACTTC. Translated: CASSHTGIGEQYF.

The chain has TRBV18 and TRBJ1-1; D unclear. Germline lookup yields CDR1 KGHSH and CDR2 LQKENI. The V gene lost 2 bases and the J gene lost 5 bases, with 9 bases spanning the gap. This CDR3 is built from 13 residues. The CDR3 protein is CASSPERETEAFF. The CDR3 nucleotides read TGTGCCAGCTCACCAGAGAGGGAGACTGAAGCTTTCTTT.

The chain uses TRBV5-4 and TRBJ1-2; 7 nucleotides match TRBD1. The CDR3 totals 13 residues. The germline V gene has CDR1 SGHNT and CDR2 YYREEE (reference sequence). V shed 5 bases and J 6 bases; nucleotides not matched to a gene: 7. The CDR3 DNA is TGTGCCAGCAGTAACGACAGGGTAGATGGCTACACCTTC. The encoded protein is CASSNDRVDGYTF. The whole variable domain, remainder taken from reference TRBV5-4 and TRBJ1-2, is ETGVTQSPTHLIKTRGQQVTLRCSSQSGHNTVSWYQQALGQGPQFIFQYYREEENGRGNFPPRFSGLQFPNYSSELNVNALELDDSALYLCASSNDRVDGYTFGSGTRLTVV.

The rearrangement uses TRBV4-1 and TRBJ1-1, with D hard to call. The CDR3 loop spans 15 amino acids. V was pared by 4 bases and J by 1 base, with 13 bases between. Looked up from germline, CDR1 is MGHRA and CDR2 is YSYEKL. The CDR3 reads CASSRGILENTEAFF. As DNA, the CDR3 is TGCGCCAGCAGCCGAGGAATACTCGAGAACACTGAAGCTTTCTTT.

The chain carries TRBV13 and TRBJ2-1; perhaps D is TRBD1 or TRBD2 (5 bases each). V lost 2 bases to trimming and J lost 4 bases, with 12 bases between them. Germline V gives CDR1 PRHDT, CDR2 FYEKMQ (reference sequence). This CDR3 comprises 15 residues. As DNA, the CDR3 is TGTGCCAGCAGCTTACCGGGACGGCTTTACAATGAGCAGTTCTTC. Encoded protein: CASSLPGRLYNEQFF. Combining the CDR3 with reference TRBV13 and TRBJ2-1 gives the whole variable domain AAGVIQSPRHLIKEKRETATLKCYPIPRHDTVYWYQQGPGQDPQFLISFYEKMQSDKGSIPDRFSAQQFSDYHSELNMSSLELGDSALYFCASSLPGRLYNEQFFGPGTRLTVL.

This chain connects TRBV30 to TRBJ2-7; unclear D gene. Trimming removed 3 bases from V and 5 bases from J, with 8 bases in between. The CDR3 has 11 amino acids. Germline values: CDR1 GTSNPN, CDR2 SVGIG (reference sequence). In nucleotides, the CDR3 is TGTGCCTGGAGCACGGGTAACGAGCAGTACTTC. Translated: CAWSTGNEQYF.

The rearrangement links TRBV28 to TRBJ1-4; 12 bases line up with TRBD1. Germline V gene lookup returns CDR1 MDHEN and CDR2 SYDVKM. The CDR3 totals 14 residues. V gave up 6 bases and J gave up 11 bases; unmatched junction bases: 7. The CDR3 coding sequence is TGTGCCAGCAGCACCGGGACAGGGGGCCGGAAACTGTTTTTT. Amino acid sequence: CASSTGTGGRKLFF.

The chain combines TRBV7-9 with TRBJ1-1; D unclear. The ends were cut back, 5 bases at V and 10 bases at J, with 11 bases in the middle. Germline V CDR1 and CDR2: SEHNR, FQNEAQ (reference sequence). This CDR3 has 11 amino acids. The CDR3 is CASSPDGGAFF. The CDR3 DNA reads TGTGCCAGCAGCCCAGACGGAGGAGCTTTCTTT. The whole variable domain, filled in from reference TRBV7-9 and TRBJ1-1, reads DTGVSQNPRHKITKRGQNVTFRCDPISEHNRLYWYRQTLGQGPEFLTYFQNEAQLEKSRLLSDRFSAERPKGSFSTLEIQRTEQGDSAMYLCASSPDGGAFFGQGTRLTVV.

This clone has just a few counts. The CDR3 region has the DNA TGTGCCACTCTGAGCTCTGGAAACACCATATATTTT. Encoded protein: CATLSSGNTIYF. The rearrangement joins TRBV6-5 to TRBJ1-3, with D hard to call. This CDR3 is 12 amino acids long. V was clipped by 10 bases and J by 0 bases, with 7 bases between them. Germline assignment: CDR1 MNHEY and CDR2 SVGAGI.

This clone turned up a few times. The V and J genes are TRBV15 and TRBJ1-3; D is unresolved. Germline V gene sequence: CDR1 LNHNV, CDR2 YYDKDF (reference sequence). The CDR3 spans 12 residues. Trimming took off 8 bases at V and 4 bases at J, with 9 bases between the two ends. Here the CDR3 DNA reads TGTGCCACCCGAGCTCGAGGAAACACCATATATTTT. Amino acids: CATRARGNTIYF.

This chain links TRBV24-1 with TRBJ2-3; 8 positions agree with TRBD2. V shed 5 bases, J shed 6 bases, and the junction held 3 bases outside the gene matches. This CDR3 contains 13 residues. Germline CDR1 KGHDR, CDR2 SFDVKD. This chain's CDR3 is CATSAGGADTQYF. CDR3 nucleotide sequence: TGTGCCACCAGTGCCGGGGGGGCCGATACGCAGTATTTT.

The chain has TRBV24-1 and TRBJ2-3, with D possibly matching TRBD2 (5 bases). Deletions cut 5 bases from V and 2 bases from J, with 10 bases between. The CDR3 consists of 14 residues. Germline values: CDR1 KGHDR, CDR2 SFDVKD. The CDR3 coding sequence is TGTGCCACCAGTGCCGACGGGGACACAGATACGCAGTATTTT. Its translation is CATSADGDTDTQYF.

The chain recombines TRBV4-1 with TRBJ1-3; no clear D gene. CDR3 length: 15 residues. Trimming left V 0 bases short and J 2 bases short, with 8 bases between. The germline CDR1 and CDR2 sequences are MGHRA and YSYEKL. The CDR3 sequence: CASSQDGGTGNTIYF. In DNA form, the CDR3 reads TGCGCCAGCAGCCAAGATGGTGGTACTGGAAACACCATATATTTT.

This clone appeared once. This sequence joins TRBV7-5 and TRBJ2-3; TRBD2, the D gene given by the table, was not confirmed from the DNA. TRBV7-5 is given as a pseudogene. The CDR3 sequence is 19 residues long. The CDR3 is CARSLVRIGGNPSTDTQYF. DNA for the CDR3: TGTGCCAGAAGCTTAGTAAGAATCGGCGGAAACCCTAGCACAGATACGCAGTATTTT.

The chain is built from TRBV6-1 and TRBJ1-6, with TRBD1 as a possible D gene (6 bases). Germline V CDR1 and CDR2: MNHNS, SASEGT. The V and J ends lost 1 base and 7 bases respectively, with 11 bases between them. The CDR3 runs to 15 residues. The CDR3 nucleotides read TGTGCCAGCAGTGAAGTGGACAGCATGAATTCACCCCTCCACTTT. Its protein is CASSEVDSMNSPLHF.